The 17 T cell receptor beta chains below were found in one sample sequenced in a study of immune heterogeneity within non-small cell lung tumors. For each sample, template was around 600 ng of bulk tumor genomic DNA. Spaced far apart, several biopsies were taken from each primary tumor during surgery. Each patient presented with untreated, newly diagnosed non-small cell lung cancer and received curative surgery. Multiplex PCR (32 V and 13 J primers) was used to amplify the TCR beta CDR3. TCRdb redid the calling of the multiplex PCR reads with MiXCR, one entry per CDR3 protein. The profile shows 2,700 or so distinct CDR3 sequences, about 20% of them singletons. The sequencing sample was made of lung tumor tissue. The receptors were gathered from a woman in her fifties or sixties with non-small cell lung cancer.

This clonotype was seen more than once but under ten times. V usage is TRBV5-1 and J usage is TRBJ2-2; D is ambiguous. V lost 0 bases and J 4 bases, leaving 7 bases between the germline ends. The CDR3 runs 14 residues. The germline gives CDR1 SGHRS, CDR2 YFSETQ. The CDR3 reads CASSLETATGELFF. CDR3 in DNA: TGCGCCAGCAGCTTGGAAACAGCCACCGGGGAGCTGTTTTTT.

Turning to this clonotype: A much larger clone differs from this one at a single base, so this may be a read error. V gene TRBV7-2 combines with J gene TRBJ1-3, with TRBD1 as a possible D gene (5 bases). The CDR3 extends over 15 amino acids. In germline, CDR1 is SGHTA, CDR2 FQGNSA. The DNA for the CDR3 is TGTTCCAGCAGTCGATCGGGGCCTCCTGGAAACACCATATATTTT. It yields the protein CSSSRSGPPGNTIYF.

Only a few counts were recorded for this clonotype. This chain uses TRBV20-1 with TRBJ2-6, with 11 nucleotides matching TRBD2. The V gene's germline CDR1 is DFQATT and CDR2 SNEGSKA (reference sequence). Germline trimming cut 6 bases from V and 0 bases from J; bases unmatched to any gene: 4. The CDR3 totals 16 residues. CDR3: CSAPTSGNSGANVLTF. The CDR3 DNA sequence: TGCAGTGCACCGACTAGCGGGAACTCTGGGGCCAACGTCCTGACTTTC.

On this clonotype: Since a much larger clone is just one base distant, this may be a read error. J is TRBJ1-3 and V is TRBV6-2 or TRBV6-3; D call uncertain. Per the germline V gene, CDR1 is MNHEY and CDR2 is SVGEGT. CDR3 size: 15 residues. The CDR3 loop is CDSTLSASSGNTIYF. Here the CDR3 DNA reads TGTGACAGCACCCTTTCCGCCTCCTCTGGAAACACCATATATTTT.

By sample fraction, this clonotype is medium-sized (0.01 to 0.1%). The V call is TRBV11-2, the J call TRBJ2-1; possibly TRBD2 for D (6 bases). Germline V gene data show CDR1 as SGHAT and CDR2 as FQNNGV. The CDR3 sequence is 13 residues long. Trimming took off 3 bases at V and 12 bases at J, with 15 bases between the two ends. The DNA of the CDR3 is TGTGCCAGCAGCTTTGACTCCCGGAGGGGGCAGTTCTTC. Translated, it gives CASSFDSRRGQFF. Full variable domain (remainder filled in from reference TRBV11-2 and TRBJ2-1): EAGVAQSPRYKIIEKRQSVAFWCNPISGHATLYWYQQILGQGPKLLIQFQNNGVVDDSQLPKDRFSAERLKGVDSTLKIQPAKLEDSAVYLCASSFDSRRGQFFGPGTRLTVL.

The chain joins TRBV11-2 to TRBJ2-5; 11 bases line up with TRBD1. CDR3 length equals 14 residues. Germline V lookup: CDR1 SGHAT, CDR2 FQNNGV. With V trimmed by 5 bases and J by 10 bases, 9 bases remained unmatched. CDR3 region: CASSPRVGQGVQYF. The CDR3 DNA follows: TGTGCCAGCAGCCCGCGTGTGGGACAGGGGGTCCAGTACTTC.

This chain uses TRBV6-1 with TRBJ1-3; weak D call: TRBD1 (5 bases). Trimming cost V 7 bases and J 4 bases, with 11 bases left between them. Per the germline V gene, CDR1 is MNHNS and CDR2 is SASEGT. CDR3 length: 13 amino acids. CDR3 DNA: TGTGCCAGCAATAGACAGCTGGGAAACACCATATATTTT. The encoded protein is CASNRQLGNTIYF.

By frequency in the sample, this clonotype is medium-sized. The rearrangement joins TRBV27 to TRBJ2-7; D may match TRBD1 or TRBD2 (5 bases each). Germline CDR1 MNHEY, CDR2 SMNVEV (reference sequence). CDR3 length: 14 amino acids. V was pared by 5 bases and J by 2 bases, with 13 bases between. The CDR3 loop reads CASSHRDGTYEQYF. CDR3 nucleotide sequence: TGTGCCAGCAGTCACCGGGACGGTACCTACGAGCAGTACTTC.

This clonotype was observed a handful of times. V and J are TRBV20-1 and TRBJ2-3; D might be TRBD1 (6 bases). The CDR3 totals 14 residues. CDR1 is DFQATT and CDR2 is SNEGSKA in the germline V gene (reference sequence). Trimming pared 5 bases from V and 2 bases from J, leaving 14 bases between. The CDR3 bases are TGCAGTGCTGCTGGACAGCCACTCACAGATACGCAGTATTTT. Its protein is CSAAGQPLTDTQYF.

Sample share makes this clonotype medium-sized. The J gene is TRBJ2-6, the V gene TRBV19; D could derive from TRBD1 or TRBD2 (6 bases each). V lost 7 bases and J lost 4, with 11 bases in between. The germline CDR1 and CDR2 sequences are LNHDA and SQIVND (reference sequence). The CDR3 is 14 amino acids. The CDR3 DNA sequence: TGTGCCAGTAATGAAGGGGGGGGGGCCAACGTCCTGACTTTC. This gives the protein CASNEGGGANVLTF. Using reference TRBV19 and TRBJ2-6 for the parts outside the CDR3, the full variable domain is DGGITQSPKYLFRKEGQNVTLSCEQNLNHDAMYWYRQDPGQGLRLIYYSQIVNDFQKGDIAEGYSVSREKKESFPLTVTSAQKNPTAFYLCASNEGGGANVLTFGAGSRLTVL.

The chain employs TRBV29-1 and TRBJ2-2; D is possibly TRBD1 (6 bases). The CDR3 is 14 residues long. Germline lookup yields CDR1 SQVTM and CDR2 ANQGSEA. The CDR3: CSASSQGVRGELFF. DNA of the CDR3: TGCAGTGCCAGCTCACAGGGAGTGCGCGGGGAGCTGTTTTTT.

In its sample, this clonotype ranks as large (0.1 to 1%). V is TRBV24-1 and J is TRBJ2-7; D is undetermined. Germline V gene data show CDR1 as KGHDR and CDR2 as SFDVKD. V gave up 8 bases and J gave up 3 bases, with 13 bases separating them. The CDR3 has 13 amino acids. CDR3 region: CATTPDLSYEQYF. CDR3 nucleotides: TGTGCCACCACCCCCGATTTAAGCTACGAGCAGTACTTC.

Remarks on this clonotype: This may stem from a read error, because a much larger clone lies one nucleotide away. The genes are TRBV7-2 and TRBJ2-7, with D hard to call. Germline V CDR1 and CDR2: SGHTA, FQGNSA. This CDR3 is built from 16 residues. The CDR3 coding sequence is TGTGCCAGAAGCTTAGATCTTTGGGTCAACAACTACGAGCAGTACTTC. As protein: CARSLDLWVNNYEQYF.

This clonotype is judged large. DNA for the CDR3: TGCGCCAGCAGCCGCGCATCAGATACGCAGTATTTT. Translated: CASSRASDTQYF. This rearrangement joins TRBV5-1 to TRBJ2-3, with D uncertain. This CDR3 comprises 12 residues. Looked up from germline, CDR1 is SGHRS and CDR2 is YFSETQ. V gave up 4 bases and J gave up 4 bases, with 7 bases separating them.

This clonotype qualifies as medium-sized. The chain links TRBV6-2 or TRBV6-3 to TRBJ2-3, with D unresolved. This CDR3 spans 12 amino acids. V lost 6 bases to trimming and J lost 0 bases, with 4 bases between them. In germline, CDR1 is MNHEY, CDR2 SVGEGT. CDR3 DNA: TGTGCCAGCAGCCCTAGCACAGATACGCAGTATTTT. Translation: CASSPSTDTQYF.

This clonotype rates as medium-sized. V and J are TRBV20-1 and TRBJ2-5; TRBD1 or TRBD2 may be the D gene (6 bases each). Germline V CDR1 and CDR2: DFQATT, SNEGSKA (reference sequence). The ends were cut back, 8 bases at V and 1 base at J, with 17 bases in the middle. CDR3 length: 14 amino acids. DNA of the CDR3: TGCAGTTCCCAGGGGAGGACAGTCCAAGAGACCCAGTACTTC. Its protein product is CSSQGRTVQETQYF.

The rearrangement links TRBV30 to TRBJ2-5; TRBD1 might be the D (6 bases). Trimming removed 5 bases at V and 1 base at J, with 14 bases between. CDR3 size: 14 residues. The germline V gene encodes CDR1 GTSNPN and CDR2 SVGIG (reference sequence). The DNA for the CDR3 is TGTGCCTGGTCGAACGTCAGGGGCCAAGAGACCCAGTACTTC. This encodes CAWSNVRGQETQYF.